This TCR beta chain came from a study of cytomegalovirus exposure and HLA in healthy donors. The CDR3 runs to 13 residues. Trimming removed 4 bases from V and 13 bases from J, with 20 bases in between. Germline CDR1 MNHEY, CDR2 SMNVEV (reference sequence). PCR used 60 Vbeta primers and 13 Jbeta primers. TCRdb's copy holds only in-frame clones and misses some; the assay was immunoSEQ multiplex PCR. Across tens of thousands of clones, the top ten clones capture approximately 5.9% of the sample. Details on this clone: What it binds is unknown.

Findings and caveats of the study: Later on, an analysis found that several of the most significant clusters appeared to be linked to common viral pathogens, which included parvovirus B19.

This chain uses TRBV27 with TRBJ2-7; the D gene is possibly TRBD1 (6 bases). The TCR originated in a human donor in good health. The sample comprised PBMCs. CDR3 protein: CASSSNDRWRLYF. The CDR3 DNA reads as TGTGCCAGCAGTTCGAACGACAGGTGGCGTCTCTACTTC.